A single sample gave rise to the 16 T cell receptor beta chains below, sequenced in a study of T-cell reconstitution after alpha-beta-depleted transplantation in children. The library targeted TCRbeta and was prepared with unique molecular identifiers. In TCRdb, the PCR reads were re-called with MiXCR into one record per CDR3 protein. Of hundreds of thousands of distinct CDR3 sequences listed, approximately 15% are singletons. The specimen comprised PBMCs from the stem cell graft donor, sampled from the stem cell graft. These TCRs come from a human donor who donated a stem cell graft to a child with acute myeloid leukemia.

Many counts were recorded for this clonotype. The genes are TRBV12-3 or TRBV12-4 and TRBJ1-1, with TRBD1 identical over 9 bases. With 5 bases clipped from V and 6 bases from J, the junction kept 10 bases outside the gene matches. The CDR3 has 15 residues. The CDR3 here is CASSPSGQGGSEAFF. DNA of the CDR3: TGTGCCAGCAGTCCCTCGGGACAGGGCGGGTCTGAAGCTTTCTTT.

This chain uses TRBV7-3 with TRBJ2-3, with D possibly matching TRBD1 (5 bases). CDR1 is SGHTA, CDR2 FQGTGA, per germline. V lost 1 base and J lost 4, with 9 bases in between. CDR3 size: 14 residues. CDR3 protein: CASSLNGAPDTQYF. CDR3 sequence (DNA): TGTGCCAGCAGCTTAAATGGGGCCCCAGATACGCAGTATTTT.

This clonotype was picked up many times. The rearrangement links TRBV7-9 to TRBJ1-2; tentative D call: TRBD1 (5 bases). The CDR3 spans 15 residues. The V gene's germline CDR1 is SEHNR and CDR2 FQNEAQ (reference sequence). V gave up 5 bases and J gave up 2 bases, with 15 bases separating them. The CDR3 sequence is CASSGPVEGNYGYTF. The CDR3, as DNA: TGTGCCAGCAGCGGTCCGGTCGAGGGGAACTATGGCTACACCTTC.

With respect to this clonotype: A much bigger clone sits one base away, suggesting this may be a read error. V usage is TRBV20-1 and J usage is TRBJ2-2, with TRBD1 matching over 8 bases. This CDR3 has 15 amino acids. Germline loops: CDR1 DFQATT, CDR2 SNEGSKA (reference sequence). The CDR3 region has the DNA TGCAGTGCTGTACGGACAGGGCGCAACAACGGGGAGCTGTTTTTT. Translation gives CSAVRTGRNNGELFF.

This clonotype was observed a few times. The CDR3 nucleotides are TGTGCCAGCAGCAAACGGTTAGGGCGGGGGGCTTTCCAAGAGACCCAGTACTTC. Translated: CASSKRLGRGAFQETQYF. This chain connects TRBV2 to TRBJ2-5; 8 bases match TRBD2. The CDR3 is made up of 18 amino acids. Unmatched junction bases numbered 16, after V lost 6 bases and J lost 1 base. The germline CDR1 and CDR2 sequences are SNHLY and FYNNEI.

The chain carries TRBV20-1 and TRBJ1-5; D gene uncertain. The germline gives CDR1 DFQATT, CDR2 SNEGSKA (reference sequence). V lost 1 base and J lost 5, with 9 bases in between. This CDR3 has 13 amino acids. For the CDR3, the DNA is TGCAGTGCTAGAGGGGAGAGTTATCAGCCCCAGCATTTT. Encoded protein: CSARGESYQPQHF.

The sample holds many counts of this clonotype. The chain carries TRBV7-6 and TRBJ2-5; D is unresolved. CDR1 is SGHVS and CDR2 is FNYEAQ in the germline V gene. V dropped 6 bases and J dropped 5 bases, with 13 bases sitting between them. CDR3 size: 13 residues. The CDR3 reads CASRIGGQETQYF. The CDR3 nucleotides are TGTGCCAGCAGGATAGGTGGTCAGGAGACCCAGTACTTC.

This clonotype appeared many times. This chain links TRBV20-1 with TRBJ1-2; no clear D gene. The CDR3 contains 12 residues. Trimming removed 4 bases from V and 0 bases from J, with 6 bases in between. Germline-derived CDR1 and CDR2 are DFQATT and SNEGSKA (reference sequence). CDR3 bases: TGCAGTGCTACGATGGCTAACTATGGCTACACCTTC. Translating gives CSATMANYGYTF.

This rearrangement joins TRBV6-5 to TRBJ1-5, with D possibly being TRBD1 (6 bases). V was trimmed by 4 bases and J by 1 base, leaving 14 bases between them. In germline, CDR1 is MNHEY, CDR2 SVGAGI. The CDR3 consists of 16 residues. The CDR3 sequence: CASSSKGGPSNQPQHF. In DNA form, the CDR3 reads TGTGCCAGCAGTTCGAAGGGGGGACCAAGCAATCAGCCCCAGCATTTT.

This clonotype was counted ten times or more. The chain links TRBV5-1 to TRBJ2-1; a weak D match, TRBD2 (7 bases). The germline V gene encodes CDR1 SGHRS and CDR2 YFSETQ. The V and J ends lost 4 bases and 2 bases respectively, with 16 bases between them. The CDR3 has 16 residues. The CDR3 loop is CASSPGGGSPYNEQFF. The CDR3 DNA is TGCGCCAGCAGCCCGGGGGGCGGTTCCCCCTACAATGAGCAGTTCTTC.

In this sample, this clonotype turned up a few times. J is TRBJ2-5 and V is TRBV12-3 or TRBV12-4; TRBD2 might be the D (5 bases). The ends were cut back, 5 bases at V and 7 bases at J, with 14 bases in the middle. The CDR3 contains 13 residues. CDR3 nucleotides: TGTGCCAGCAGTGAACTAGGGTTCGGGACCCAGTACTTC. It specifies CASSELGFGTQYF.

In this sample, this clonotype turned up many times. The chain recombines TRBV20-1 with TRBJ2-1; 10 bases line up with TRBD2. The CDR3 is made up of 15 amino acids. With 0 bases clipped from V and 6 bases from J, the junction kept 5 bases outside the gene matches. CDR1 and CDR2 (germline): DFQATT, SNEGSKA (reference sequence). The DNA of the CDR3 is TGCAGTGCTAGAGACAGCGGGGGGGGCCTCAATGAGCAGTTCTTC. Encoded protein: CSARDSGGGLNEQFF.

This clonotype was found a few times. V usage is TRBV29-1 and J usage is TRBJ1-3; D is unresolved. This CDR3 contains 14 residues. Germline loops: CDR1 SQVTM, CDR2 ANQGSEA. With 4 bases removed from V and 3 bases from J, the gap between germline ends came to 13 bases. This CDR3 is CSVAYTGNGNTIYF. The DNA for the CDR3 is TGCAGCGTTGCCTACACTGGAAATGGAAACACCATATATTTT.

The CDR3 nucleotides read TGTGCCAGCAGTTCCGGGACAGGGCACGTGAGGGCCAAAAACATTCAGTACTTC. It encodes CASSSGTGHVRAKNIQYF. The chain recombines TRBV13 with TRBJ2-4, with TRBD1 matching 9 bases. V lost 6 bases, J lost 1 base, and 13 bases stayed unmatched. CDR3 size: 18 residues. In germline, CDR1 is PRHDT, CDR2 FYEKMQ (reference sequence).

The chain carries TRBV4-1 and TRBJ1-3; D may be TRBD1 (5 bases). CDR1 and CDR2 (germline): MGHRA, YSYEKL. The ends were cut back, 1 base at V and 4 bases at J, with 8 bases in the middle. The CDR3 is 14 amino acids. CDR3 protein: CASSQATGGNTIYF. The CDR3 DNA reads as TGCGCCAGCAGCCAAGCAACAGGAGGAAACACCATATATTTT.

This chain joins TRBV12-3 or TRBV12-4 and TRBJ2-1; D could derive from TRBD1 or TRBD2 (5 bases each). The CDR3 is 15 amino acids. Trimming cost V 5 bases and J 5 bases, with 16 bases left between them. For the CDR3, the DNA is TGTGCCAGCAGTCGCCCCGGGACCCCCAACAATGAGCAGTTCTTC. This sequence encodes CASSRPGTPNNEQFF.